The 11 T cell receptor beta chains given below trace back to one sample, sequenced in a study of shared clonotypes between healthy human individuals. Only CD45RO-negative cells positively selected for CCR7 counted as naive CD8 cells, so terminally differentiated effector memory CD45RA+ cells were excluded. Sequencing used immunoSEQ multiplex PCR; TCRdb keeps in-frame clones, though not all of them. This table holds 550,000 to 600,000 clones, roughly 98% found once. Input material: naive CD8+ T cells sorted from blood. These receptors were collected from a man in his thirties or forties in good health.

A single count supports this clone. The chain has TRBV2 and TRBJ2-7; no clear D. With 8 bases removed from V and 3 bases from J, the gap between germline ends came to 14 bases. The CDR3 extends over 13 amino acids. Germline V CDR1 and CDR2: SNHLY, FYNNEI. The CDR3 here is CASAGHTNYEQYF. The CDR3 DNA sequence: TGTGCCAGCGCCGGGCATACGAACTACGAGCAGTACTTC.

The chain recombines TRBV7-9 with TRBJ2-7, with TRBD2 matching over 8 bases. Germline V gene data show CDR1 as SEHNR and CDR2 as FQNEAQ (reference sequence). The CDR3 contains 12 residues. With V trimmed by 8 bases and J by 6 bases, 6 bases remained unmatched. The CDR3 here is CASGLAGGEQYF. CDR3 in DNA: TGTGCCAGCGGCCTAGCGGGCGGCGAGCAGTACTTC. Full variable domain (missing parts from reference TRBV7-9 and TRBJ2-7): DTGVSQNPRHKITKRGQNVTFRCDPISEHNRLYWYRQTLGQGPEFLTYFQNEAQLEKSRLLSDRFSAERPKGSFSTLEIQRTEQGDSAMYLCASGLAGGEQYFGPGTRLTVT.

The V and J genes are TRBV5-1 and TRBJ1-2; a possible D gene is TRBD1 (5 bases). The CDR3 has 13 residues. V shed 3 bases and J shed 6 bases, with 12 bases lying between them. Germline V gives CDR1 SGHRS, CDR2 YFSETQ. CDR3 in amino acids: CASSSTEGDGYTF. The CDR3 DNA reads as TGCGCCAGCAGCTCGACAGAAGGCGATGGCTACACCTTC.

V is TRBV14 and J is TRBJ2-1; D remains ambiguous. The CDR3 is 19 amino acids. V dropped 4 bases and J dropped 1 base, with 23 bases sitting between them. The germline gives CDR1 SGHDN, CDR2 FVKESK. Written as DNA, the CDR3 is TGTGCCAGCAGCCCCCCTAGGGCGGCAAGCTGGGATTCCTACAATGAGCAGTTCTTC. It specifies CASSPPRAASWDSYNEQFF.

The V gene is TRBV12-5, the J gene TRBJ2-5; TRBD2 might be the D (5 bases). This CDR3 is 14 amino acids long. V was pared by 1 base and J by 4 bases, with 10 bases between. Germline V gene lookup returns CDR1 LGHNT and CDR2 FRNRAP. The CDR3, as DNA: TGTGCTAGTGGTTTGGGGAGGCACCGAGAGACCCAGTACTTC. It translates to CASGLGRHRETQYF.

CDR3 protein: CASSGQGFGYGYTF. The CDR3 DNA sequence: TGTGCCAGCAGCGGACAGGGTTTCGGCTATGGCTACACCTTC. The rearrangement uses TRBV28 and TRBJ1-2, with 8 bases identical to TRBD1. CDR3 length: 14 amino acids. Germline CDR1 reads MDHEN; CDR2 reads SYDVKM. V gave up 6 bases and J gave up 4 bases; unmatched junction bases: 7.

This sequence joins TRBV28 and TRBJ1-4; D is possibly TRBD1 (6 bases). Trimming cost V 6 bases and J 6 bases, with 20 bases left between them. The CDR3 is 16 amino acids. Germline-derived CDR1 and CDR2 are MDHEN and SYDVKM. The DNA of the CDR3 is TGTGCCAGCAGACCCGCGGGGGCAGGGTGGGATGAAAAACTGTTTTTT. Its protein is CASRPAGAGWDEKLFF.

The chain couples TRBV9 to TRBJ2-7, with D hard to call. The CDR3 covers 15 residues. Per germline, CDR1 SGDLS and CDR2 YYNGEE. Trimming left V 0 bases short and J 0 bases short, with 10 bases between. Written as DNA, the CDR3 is TGTGCCAGCAGCGTAGCTAATGGGATCTCCTACGAGCAGTACTTC. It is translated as CASSVANGISYEQYF.

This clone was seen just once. CDR3 nucleotides: TGTGCCAGCAGCGACCCCGGGACAGGGGGTTTCGAGACCCAGTACTTC. Protein product: CASSDPGTGGFETQYF. This chain joins TRBV9 and TRBJ2-5; 11 nucleotides align to TRBD1. This CDR3 has 16 residues. J was trimmed by 5 bases and V by 3 bases; bases with no gene match: 9. Per the germline V gene, CDR1 is SGDLS and CDR2 is YYNGEE.

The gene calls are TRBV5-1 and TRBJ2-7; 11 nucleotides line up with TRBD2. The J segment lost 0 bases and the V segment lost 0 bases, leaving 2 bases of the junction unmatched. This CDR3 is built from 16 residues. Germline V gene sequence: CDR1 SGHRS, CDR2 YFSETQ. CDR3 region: CASSLGGLADSYEQYF. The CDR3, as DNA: TGCGCCAGCAGCTTGGGGGGACTAGCGGACTCCTACGAGCAGTACTTC.

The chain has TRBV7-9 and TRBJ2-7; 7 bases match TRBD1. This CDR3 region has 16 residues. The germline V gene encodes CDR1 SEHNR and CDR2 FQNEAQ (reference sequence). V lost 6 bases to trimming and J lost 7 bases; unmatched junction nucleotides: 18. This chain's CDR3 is CASRSKYGDRLEEQYF. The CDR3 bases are TGTGCCAGCAGATCCAAATACGGGGACAGACTTGAAGAGCAGTACTTC.